The T cell receptor beta chain under discussion was sequenced for a study of CD8+ T cells in alopecia areata. As for treatment: oral pan-JAK inhibitor, 5-10 mg twice daily. In each case, RNA was isolated and then reverse transcribed into cDNA as the sequencing template. Data came from immunoSEQ multiplex PCR; TCRdb stores just in-frame clones and leaves some out. This table holds about 120,000 clones, less than 60% found once. This clone was counted a few times. Germline CDR1 and CDR2: MNHNS and SASEGT. V lost 4 bases to trimming and J lost 7 bases; unmatched junction nucleotides: 9. The CDR3 is 16 amino acids.

V is TRBV6-1 and J is TRBJ2-2; 10 nucleotides agree with TRBD1. The material sequenced was CD4+ T cells sorted from blood, taken at week 24, from a patient treated with tofacitinib. This sequence was found in a human donor with alopecia areata. Written as DNA, the CDR3 is TGTGCCAGCAGTGGACTTGACAGGGGGCTCGGCGGGGAGCTGTTTTTT. Its protein product is CASSGLDRGLGGELFF.